In its sample, the clone carrying this T cell receptor (beta chain) was seen a few times. The sample originates from a study of blood T cell repertoires in COVID-19. Study background: Samples came from the United States, Italy and Spain, spanning acute and convalescent COVID-19. In each case, the material was cDNA or gDNA derived from T cells, B-cell-depleted T cells, or PBMCs.

Authors' data handling: Using reference gene primer amplification, nucleated cell counts were estimated. Generated by immunoSEQ multiplex PCR, the TCRdb table keeps only in-frame clones and is missing some. The D gene and trimming were derived from the DNA, and the V and J assignments and clone size from that table. The profile shows about 160,000 clones, 60% to 85% of them singletons. CDR1 and CDR2 (germline): LGHDT, YNNKEL (reference sequence). V shed 1 base and J shed 3 bases, with 12 bases lying between them. This CDR3 contains 15 residues. The V and J genes are TRBV3-1 (or the pseudogene TRBV3-2) and TRBJ1-2, with D tentatively TRBD1 (5 bases). The material sequenced was peripheral blood. This receptor was obtained from a man aged 70-80 years with acute or convalescent COVID-19. CDR3: CASSQVCGGDYGYTF. CDR3 DNA: TGTGCCAGCAGCCAAGTTTGCGGGGGAGACTATGGCTACACCTTC.